The present TCR beta chain was sequenced within a study of blood T cell repertoires in COVID-19. Only in-frame clones appear in the TCRdb table, and some are missing; sequencing was by immunoSEQ multiplex PCR. Of about 380,000 clones listed, around 87% are singletons. The V end was cut by 5 bases, the J end by 8 bases, with 13 bases between. CDR3 length equals 13 residues. The germline CDR1 and CDR2 sequences are SEHNR and FQNEAQ (reference sequence). Donors were grouped by their self-reported clinical history. This rearrangement joins TRBV7-9 to TRBJ1-5, with D perhaps matching TRBD1 (5 bases). The source is a man aged 25-45 years who had recovered from COVID-19. The sequenced sample was PBMCs or T cells enriched from blood (not recorded which). For the CDR3, the DNA is TGTGCCAGCAGCCCCCCAGGGATGGAGCCCCAGCATTTT. Protein product: CASSPPGMEPQHF.